This T cell receptor (beta chain) emerged from a study of blood T cell repertoires in COVID-19. Study-level background: Samples taken during acute and convalescent COVID-19 were collected in the United States, Italy and Spain.

This clone was counted a single time. This table comes from immunoSEQ multiplex PCR, and its TCRdb copy is limited to in-frame clones, with some not included. The repertoire consists of 200,000 to 250,000 clones, with around 90% occurring once and the leading ten covering 10% to 15%. This CDR3 has 15 residues. Germline V gene data show CDR1 as SGDLS and CDR2 as YYNGEE. The J segment lost 6 bases and the V segment lost 9 bases, leaving 18 bases of the junction unmatched. The receptor's source is a woman under 30 who had recovered from COVID-19. The rearrangement joins TRBV9 to TRBJ2-7; 7 nucleotides line up with TRBD1. Material for sequencing was peripheral blood. In nucleotides, the CDR3 is TGTGCCATCCTTCTCGTAGGACAGGTAGGTTGCGAGCAGTACTTC. It encodes CAILLVGQVGCEQYF.